The 30 T cell receptor beta chains given below trace back to one sample, sequenced in a study of cytomegalovirus exposure and HLA in healthy donors (dated by TCRdb to 2016 to 2017). Library creation used the immunoSEQ multiplex PCR assay. For the multiplex PCR, a mixture combining 60 forward primers for TCR Vbeta segments and 13 reverse primers for TCR Jbeta segments was used. The table comes from immuneACCESS by way of TCRdb, which keeps in-frame sequences with V and J called. Part of the clones is missing from these tables; in studies checked, under half for an unresolved V gene and the rest for unknown reasons. This sample lists about 98,000 clones; around 80% were detected once. The ten largest clones add up to approximately 11% of the sample. Sequencing was done on a sample of PBMCs. The receptors were sampled from a man between 18 and 35 years old in good health and CMV-seropositive.

The V gene is TRBV7-9, the J gene TRBJ1-1; D not certain. V lost 6 bases to trimming and J lost 6 bases, with 11 bases between them. The CDR3 loop spans 12 amino acids. Per germline, CDR1 SEHNR and CDR2 FQNEAQ (reference sequence). The CDR3 spells CASSTVLSEAFF. CDR3 nucleotides: TGTGCCAGCAGTACAGTCCTTTCTGAAGCTTTCTTT.

The V call is TRBV6-5, the J call TRBJ1-6; D unresolved. Per the germline V gene, CDR1 is MNHEY and CDR2 is SVGAGI. The germline V and J ends were trimmed by 6 bases and 10 bases, with 16 bases remaining between them. This CDR3 has 14 residues. Here the CDR3 reads CASSSRARESPLHF. CDR3 DNA sequence: TGTGCCAGCAGCTCGCGAGCCCGGGAATCACCCCTCCACTTT.

The genes are TRBV29-1 and TRBJ2-6; possible D gene TRBD1, 6 bases. This CDR3 comprises 12 residues. Germline V gene lookup returns CDR1 SQVTM and CDR2 ANQGSEA. The germline V and J ends were trimmed by 5 bases and 7 bases, with 9 bases remaining between them. CDR3 amino acids: CSVLGTANVLTF. The DNA of the CDR3 is TGCAGCGTTCTCGGGACAGCCAACGTCCTGACTTTC.

This clone turned up a few times. CDR3 in DNA: TGCGCCAGCAGCCTTCAGGGGGCCGAAGCTTTCTTT. This gives the protein CASSLQGAEAFF. The V call is TRBV4-1, the J call TRBJ1-1, with 8 bases matching TRBD1. The CDR3 is 12 residues long. Trimming cost V 4 bases and J 8 bases; bases outside gene matches: 3. The germline CDR1 and CDR2 sequences are MGHRA and YSYEKL.

This chain links TRBV7-9 with TRBJ1-2; 8 bases map to TRBD1. Unmatched junction bases numbered 9, after V lost 1 base and J lost 8 bases. The CDR3 has 15 amino acids. Germline V gene lookup returns CDR1 SEHNR and CDR2 FQNEAQ (reference sequence). CDR3 DNA: TGTGCCAGCAGCTTAGATGGATACTCAGGGGGCGGCTACACCTTC. As protein: CASSLDGYSGGGYTF. The full variable domain, completed using reference TRBV7-9 and TRBJ1-2, is DTGVSQNPRHKITKRGQNVTFRCDPISEHNRLYWYRQTLGQGPEFLTYFQNEAQLEKSRLLSDRFSAERPKGSFSTLEIQRTEQGDSAMYLCASSLDGYSGGGYTFGSGTRLTVV.

A note on this clone: This sample includes further DNA sequences coding for the same CDR3. The rearrangement joins TRBV6-1 to TRBJ2-1; 12 bases agree with TRBD2. The CDR3 sequence is 15 residues long. CDR1 MNHNS and CDR2 SASEGT come from the germline V gene. Trimming cost V 2 bases and J 4 bases; bases outside gene matches: 0. CDR3 in amino acids: CASSELAGGYNEQFF. The DNA of the CDR3 is TGTGCCAGCAGTGAACTAGCGGGGGGGTACAATGAGCAGTTCTTC.

The rearrangement uses TRBV27 and TRBJ1-2; D perhaps matches TRBD1 (6 bases). V was shortened by 6 bases and J by 4 bases, with 12 bases between the two germline ends. This CDR3 spans 13 amino acids. Germline CDR1 reads MNHEY; CDR2 reads SMNVEV (reference sequence). CDR3 bases: TGTGCCAGCAGACCCCCAGGGGCCTATGGCTACACCTTC. Translating it yields CASRPPGAYGYTF.

The rearrangement joins TRBV5-1 to TRBJ2-2, with 7 positions matching TRBD1. Germline V gives CDR1 SGHRS, CDR2 YFSETQ. The CDR3 runs to 15 residues. V lost 4 bases to trimming and J lost 7 bases; unmatched junction nucleotides: 10. Written as DNA, the CDR3 is TGCGCCAGCAGCCAAGAACAGGGGCGGGTCGGGGAGCTGTTTTTT. The encoded protein is CASSQEQGRVGELFF.

The V call is TRBV6-5, the J call TRBJ1-1; D gene uncertain. The CDR3 is made up of 13 amino acids. Germline V gives CDR1 MNHEY, CDR2 SVGAGI. With 6 bases removed from V and 2 bases from J, the gap between germline ends came to 10 bases. CDR3 nucleotides: TGTGCCAGCAGCACGGGGTTAAACACTGAAGCTTTCTTT. Translation: CASSTGLNTEAFF.

The chain is built from TRBV5-1 and TRBJ2-3, with 9 positions matching TRBD2. The CDR3 sequence is 15 residues long. Germline CDR1 and CDR2: SGHRS and YFSETQ. J lost 4 bases, V lost 6 bases, and 9 bases had no gene match. The CDR3 DNA is TGCGCCAGCAACGCGGGGGGGCATGTCGCAGATACGCAGTATTTT. Protein: CASNAGGHVADTQYF.

V is TRBV7-7 and J is TRBJ2-1; D might be TRBD2 (8 bases). V lost 1 base and J lost 8, with 12 bases in between. The germline V gene has CDR1 SSHAT and CDR2 FNYEAQ (reference sequence). This CDR3 region has 14 residues. CDR3 coding DNA: TGTGCCAGCAGCTTAGACGGGAGGGGGCATGAGCAGTTCTTC. Protein: CASSLDGRGHEQFF.

This rearrangement joins TRBV5-1 to TRBJ2-5; 7 bases agree with TRBD1. Germline V gene data show CDR1 as SGHRS and CDR2 as YFSETQ. J was trimmed by 1 base and V by 4 bases; bases with no gene match: 10. The CDR3 runs 16 residues. CDR3 nucleotides: TGCGCCAGCAGCCGACAGACAGGGTGGGCCCAAGAGACCCAGTACTTC. Encoded protein: CASSRQTGWAQETQYF.

The chain is built from TRBV5-1 and TRBJ2-2; 7 bases align to TRBD1. The CDR3 contains 15 residues. V lost 0 bases, J lost 4 bases, and 3 bases stayed unmatched. CDR1 and CDR2 (germline): SGHRS, YFSETQ. CDR3 sequence (DNA): TGCGCCAGCAGCTTGGGACAGGGTGGCACCGGGGAGCTGTTTTTT. Translating it yields CASSLGQGGTGELFF.

This chain connects TRBV5-1 to TRBJ2-5, with TRBD2 matching 14 bases. This CDR3 is built from 15 residues. In germline, CDR1 is SGHRS, CDR2 YFSETQ. V shed 6 bases, J shed 4 bases, and the junction held 5 bases outside the gene matches. CDR3 sequence: CASTPGTSGGETQYF. The CDR3 bases are TGCGCCAGCACCCCTGGGACTAGCGGGGGAGAGACCCAGTACTTC.

This rearrangement joins TRBV30 to TRBJ1-5; D not resolved. Germline lookup yields CDR1 GTSNPN and CDR2 SVGIG (reference sequence). The length of the CDR3 is 15 residues. V was cut by 0 bases and J by 6 bases, with 15 bases left in between. CDR3 DNA: TGTGCCTGGAGTGTTTTCACGTGGCTGGCTCAGCCCCAGCATTTT. Protein: CAWSVFTWLAQPQHF. The full variable domain, with the rest looked up from reference TRBV30 and TRBJ1-5, is SQTIHQWPATLVQPVGSPLSLECTVEGTSNPNLYWYRQAAGRGLQLLFYSVGIGQISSEVPQNLSASRPQDRQFILSSKKLLLSDSGFYLCAWSVFTWLAQPQHFGDGTRLSIL.

The chain joins TRBV7-9 to TRBJ1-1, with 8 bases matching TRBD1. V shed 6 bases, J shed 0 bases, and the junction held 0 bases outside the gene matches. Looked up from germline, CDR1 is SEHNR and CDR2 is FQNEAQ (reference sequence). The CDR3 extends over 13 amino acids. DNA for the CDR3: TGTGCCAGCAGGACAGGGGTGAACACTGAAGCTTTCTTT. Translated: CASRTGVNTEAFF.

The rearrangement joins TRBV19 to TRBJ2-7; D remains unclear. V was clipped by 6 bases and J by 9 bases, with 12 bases between them. CDR1 LNHDA and CDR2 SQIVND come from the germline V gene (reference sequence). This CDR3 is built from 11 residues. In nucleotides, the CDR3 is TGTGCCAGTAGCGTCCTAGGTCGGCAGTACTTC. This sequence encodes CASSVLGRQYF.

The J gene is TRBJ2-7, the V gene TRBV27; perhaps TRBD1 as D (6 bases). Germline V gene data show CDR1 as MNHEY and CDR2 as SMNVEV (reference sequence). V dropped 7 bases and J dropped 0 bases, with 22 bases sitting between them. The CDR3 has 17 residues. CDR3 DNA sequence: TGTGCCAGCACCCTACCCCTCAGGGGCCGGGGCTCCTACGAGCAGTACTTC. As protein: CASTLPLRGRGSYEQYF.

The gene calls are TRBV2 and TRBJ1-2; D perhaps matches TRBD1 (6 bases). Trimming removed 6 bases at V and 5 bases at J, with 13 bases between. Germline loops: CDR1 SNHLY, CDR2 FYNNEI. This CDR3 has 13 amino acids. This chain's CDR3 is CASRGHGKYGYTF. The CDR3, as DNA: TGTGCCAGCAGGGGACACGGGAAATATGGCTACACCTTC.

This clone was recorded once. This rearrangement joins TRBV9 to TRBJ1-2, with TRBD1 matching over 7 bases. This CDR3 spans 15 amino acids. CDR1 and CDR2 from the germline V gene are SGDLS and YYNGEE. V lost 3 bases and J lost 4; bases outside the gene matches: 9. The chain's CDR3 is CASSAGTDFFYGYTF. The CDR3 DNA reads TGTGCCAGCAGCGCCGGGACAGATTTTTTCTATGGCTACACCTTC.

The J gene is TRBJ2-7, the V gene TRBV7-2; the match to TRBD2 covers 9 bases. Germline CDR1 is SGHTA and CDR2 is FQGNSA. V was clipped by 4 bases and J by 0 bases; unmatched bases: 10. The CDR3 totals 17 residues. The CDR3 sequence: CASSYEGTSTSSYEQYF. The CDR3 DNA reads TGTGCCAGCAGCTACGAGGGGACTAGCACTAGCTCCTACGAGCAGTACTTC.

J is TRBJ2-2 and V is TRBV6-1, with D perhaps matching TRBD1 (5 bases). Trimming left V 4 bases short and J 7 bases short, with 19 bases between. The CDR3 is made up of 16 amino acids. CDR1 is MNHNS, CDR2 SASEGT, per germline. CDR3 sequence reads: CASSGIGTGWGGELFF. CDR3 in DNA: TGTGCCAGCAGTGGCATTGGTACAGGCTGGGGCGGGGAGCTGTTTTTT.

This clone was seen a single time. The V and J genes are TRBV27 and TRBJ2-7; 7 positions agree with TRBD1. Germline-derived CDR1 and CDR2 are MNHEY and SMNVEV (reference sequence). V lost 4 bases to trimming and J lost 5 bases; unmatched junction nucleotides: 11. CDR3 length: 15 amino acids. The CDR3 loop reads CASSWVTGIRDEQYF. CDR3 nucleotides: TGTGCCAGCAGTTGGGTGACAGGGATAAGGGACGAGCAGTACTTC.

The count of this clone is one. The genes are TRBV5-1 and TRBJ2-3; TRBD2 aligns across 9 bases. Per germline, CDR1 SGHRS and CDR2 YFSETQ. V lost 3 bases, J lost 7 bases, and 12 bases stayed unmatched. The CDR3 is 16 residues long. DNA of the CDR3: TGCGCCAGCAGCTCAGAAGCGGGGGGACTTCCCTATACGCAGTATTTT. Encoded protein: CASSSEAGGLPYTQYF.

The chain uses TRBV27 and TRBJ1-2; D unclear. The V end lost 1 base, the J end lost 1 base, and 13 bases lay between the germline ends. Germline CDR1 MNHEY, CDR2 SMNVEV (reference sequence). The CDR3 runs to 16 residues. DNA for the CDR3: TGTGCCAGCAGTTTATTCCCCACAGACATTAACTATGGCTACACCTTC. Translation: CASSLFPTDINYGYTF.

The J gene is TRBJ1-4, the V gene TRBV7-6; no reliable D call. The CDR3 length is 16 residues. CDR1 and CDR2 (germline): SGHVS, FNYEAQ. V gave up 1 base and J gave up 6 bases, with 15 bases separating them. The CDR3 reads CASSLGFTEVYEKLFF. CDR3 DNA sequence: TGTGCCAGCAGCTTAGGTTTCACGGAGGTATATGAAAAACTGTTTTTT.

The chain recombines TRBV19 with TRBJ1-5, with a tentative D call TRBD1 (5 bases). The V and J ends lost 1 base and 1 base respectively, with 14 bases between them. The germline V gene encodes CDR1 LNHDA and CDR2 SQIVND (reference sequence). The CDR3 length is 17 residues. CDR3 sequence (DNA): TGTGCCAGTAGTATAGGGCGGGGGGGTGGGAGCAATCAGCCCCAGCATTTT. Protein product: CASSIGRGGGSNQPQHF.

The chain recombines TRBV5-5 with TRBJ2-7, with D perhaps matching TRBD1 (5 bases). Germline values: CDR1 SGHKS, CDR2 YYEKEE (reference sequence). This CDR3 has 14 amino acids. Trimming cost V 5 bases and J 2 bases, with 14 bases left between them. This chain's CDR3 is CASSDSITTYEQYF. CDR3 bases: TGTGCCAGCAGTGACAGCATAACCACCTACGAGCAGTACTTC.

This rearrangement joins TRBV30 to TRBJ1-1; D gene uncertain. There are 15 residues in the CDR3. CDR1 and CDR2 (germline): GTSNPN, SVGIG (reference sequence). The ends were cut back, 5 bases at V and 0 bases at J, with 16 bases in the middle. The CDR3 is CAWGGTWRVNTEAFF. In DNA, the CDR3 is TGTGCCTGGGGTGGAACCTGGCGGGTGAACACTGAAGCTTTCTTT. Combining the CDR3 with reference TRBV30 and TRBJ1-1 gives the whole variable domain SQTIHQWPATLVQPVGSPLSLECTVEGTSNPNLYWYRQAAGRGLQLLFYSVGIGQISSEVPQNLSASRPQDRQFILSSKKLLLSDSGFYLCAWGGTWRVNTEAFFGQGTRLTVV.

This chain connects TRBV2 to TRBJ2-1; possibly TRBD2 for D (5 bases). Germline CDR1 SNHLY, CDR2 FYNNEI. This CDR3 has 12 residues. The V and J ends lost 6 bases and 11 bases respectively, with 14 bases between them. CDR3 sequence reads: CASRGVPTQQFF. The CDR3 DNA reads as TGTGCCAGCAGGGGAGTCCCCACCCAGCAGTTCTTC.